The 8 T cell receptor beta chains below all came from one sample that was sequenced in a study of post-analysis software for immune sequencing data. Points from the study as a whole: Four or five TRBV segments were more frequent in patients than controls; TRBV5-6, TRBV5-1 and TRBV20-1 belonged to this group.

Every TCR beta cDNA library bore unique molecular identifiers. Via MiXCR, TCRdb re-called the PCR reads, giving one row per CDR3 protein. The sample records approximately 730,000 distinct CDR3 sequences, 46% being singletons. Their recognized antigens are unknown. The specimen was blood. These receptors came from a girl aged 5-17 years with multiple sclerosis.

Written as DNA, the CDR3 is TGTGCCAGCAGCCAAGGTCTCGGACAGGGGACCTCTAAGCAGTTCTTC. Translation: CASSQGLGQGTSKQFF. This chain uses TRBV14 with TRBJ2-1; TRBD1 matches at 9 bases. V shed 1 base, J shed 11 bases, and the junction held 12 bases outside the gene matches. CDR1 is SGHDN, CDR2 FVKESK, per germline. The length of the CDR3 is 16 residues.

In DNA form, the CDR3 reads TGTGCCAGCAGTTTATGGGCCGGGACTAGCGGGAGTCCAGATACGCAGTATTTT. This encodes CASSLWAGTSGSPDTQYF. This chain joins TRBV27 and TRBJ2-3; 14 bases line up with TRBD2. Germline CDR1 and CDR2: MNHEY and SMNVEV (reference sequence). V trimming: 1 base; J trimming: 4 bases; junction bases outside the gene matches: 7. This CDR3 contains 18 residues.

This sequence joins TRBV12-3 or TRBV12-4 and TRBJ1-2, with unresolved D. This CDR3 is built from 11 residues. V was shortened by 8 bases and J by 2 bases, with 6 bases between the two germline ends. CDR3 nucleotides: TGTGCCAGCGCCCTAAACTATGGCTACACCTTC. It specifies CASALNYGYTF.

The chain is built from TRBV29-1 and TRBJ2-6, with D unclear. V lost 6 bases and J lost 0, with 6 bases in between. This CDR3 contains 13 residues. Germline values: CDR1 SQVTM, CDR2 ANQGSEA. The CDR3 DNA follows: TGCAGCGTCACGGTCTCTGGGGCCAACGTCCTGACTTTC. Protein sequence: CSVTVSGANVLTF.

This clonotype appeared a few times. V usage is TRBV12-3 or TRBV12-4 and J usage is TRBJ2-1, with a possible D match to TRBD2 (6 bases). This CDR3 comprises 16 residues. Trimming took 6 bases from V and 1 from J, leaving 16 bases between them. CDR3 coding DNA: TGTGCCAGCAGCCGGGACTCCCACGTGTCCTACAATGAGCAGTTCTTC. Its translation is CASSRDSHVSYNEQFF.

V and J are TRBV4-3 and TRBJ2-1; either TRBD1 or TRBD2 may fit D (9 bases each). CDR1 is LGHNA and CDR2 is YSLEER in the germline V gene. The ends were cut back, 4 bases at V and 9 bases at J, with 22 bases in the middle. This CDR3 contains 16 residues. CDR3 DNA sequence: TGCGCCAGCAGCCTTACCCCGGGACAGGGACTAGCTGAGCAGTTCTTC. Translated: CASSLTPGQGLAEQFF.

The chain recombines TRBV5-1 with TRBJ1-1, with 9 positions matching TRBD1. With 2 bases clipped from V and 10 bases from J, the junction kept 9 bases outside the gene matches. The CDR3 totals 14 residues. Per the germline V gene, CDR1 is SGHRS and CDR2 is YFSETQ. The CDR3 is CASSFRGQGTGAFF. The CDR3 DNA sequence: TGCGCCAGCAGCTTTAGGGGACAGGGTACGGGAGCTTTCTTT.

The CDR3 nucleotides read TGTGCCAGCAGCCAAGACCGGGGGCGGAACACTGAAGCTTTCTTT. It specifies CASSQDRGRNTEAFF. The chain couples TRBV14 to TRBJ1-1; a weak D match, TRBD1 (6 bases). Per germline, CDR1 SGHDN and CDR2 FVKESK. The CDR3 extends over 15 amino acids. Trimming cost V 0 bases and J 1 base, with 9 bases left between them. Filled out from reference TRBV14 and TRBJ1-1, the complete variable domain reads EAGVTQFPSHSVIEKGQTVTLRCDPISGHDNLYWYRRVMGKEIKFLLHFVKESKQDESGMPNNRFLAERTGGTYSTLKVQPAELEDSGVYFCASSQDRGRNTEAFFGQGTRLTVV.